The text below deals with one T cell receptor (beta chain). This sample is part of a study of control samples from healthy donors and cancer patients. Trimming stripped 4 bases from V and 14 bases from J, with 13 bases between. CDR3 length: 12 amino acids. Germline V gene sequence: CDR1 SGHRS, CDR2 YFSETQ. Sequencing was performed with immunoSEQ multiplex PCR; in TCRdb, only in-frame clones are kept and a portion is missing. The table shows roughly 90,000 clones, with approximately 88% occurring only once. The receptor was derived from a woman in her forties or fifties with colorectal cancer. The V gene is TRBV5-1, the J gene TRBJ1-6; D gene uncertain. Sequencing input: PBMCs. CDR3 in amino acids: CASSMDDRTLHF. CDR3 coding DNA: TGCGCCAGCAGCATGGATGATCGGACCCTCCACTTT.